A selection of T cell receptor beta chains follows, all from one sample in a study of shared clonotypes between healthy human individuals. TCRdb's table, derived via immunoSEQ multiplex PCR, lists solely in-frame clones and lacks some. The data hold approximately 2,200,000 clones, with 85% to 95% observed a single time. The material sequenced was naive CD8+ T cells from PBMCs. The receptors derive from a man between 18 and 35 years old in good health. Some clones in this sample may be carry-over from other donors' samples. Both conserved end residues are part of each CDR3. A D gene is named only where the DNA matches it firmly. Size values are once, few and many counts, or a class for expanded clones, and some rows have none.

V: TRBV29-1
D: TRBD1
size: -
J: TRBJ2-7
DNA: TGCAGCGTTAACCCAGACAGGGCTTGTTCCTACGAGCAGTACTTC
CDR3: CSVNPDRACSYEQYF

V: TRBV6-5
D: -
size: -
J: TRBJ1-3
DNA: TGTGCCAGCAGCCCATTAGGTCCTGGAAACACCATATATTTT
CDR3: CASSPLGPGNTIYF

V: TRBV9
D: TRBD2
size: -
J: TRBJ2-1
DNA: TGTGCCAGCAGTACTAGCGGAGACACCTACAATGAGCAGTTCTTC
CDR3: CASSTSGDTYNEQFF

V: TRBV28
D: -
size: -
J: TRBJ2-2
DNA: TGTGCCAGCAGTTTAGTTGGAACCGGGGAGCTGTTTTTT
CDR3: CASSLVGTGELFF

V: TRBV4-3
D: TRBD2
size: -
J: TRBJ2-7
DNA: TGCGCCAGCAGCCAAGATCCTAGCGGGAGGGGCACCTACGAGCAGTACTTC
CDR3: CASSQDPSGRGTYEQYF

V: TRBV7-9
D: -
size: -
J: TRBJ2-7
DNA: TGTGCCAGCAGCGTGTCCTACGAGCAGTACTTC
CDR3: CASSVSYEQYF

V: TRBV9
D: TRBD1
size: -
J: TRBJ2-7
DNA: TGTGCCAGCAGCGGATACGACAGGGTGTCCTACGAGCAGTACTTC
CDR3: CASSGYDRVSYEQYF

V: TRBV11-2
D: -
size: -
J: TRBJ1-5
DNA: TGTGCCAGCAGCTGGGGGGCAGGGGAAAGTGTTGGTCAGCCCCAGCATTTT
CDR3: CASSWGAGESVGQPQHF

V: TRBV19
D: -
size: -
J: TRBJ1-5
DNA: TGTGCCAGTAGTGACGTTTCGAATCAGCCCCAGCATTTT
CDR3: CASSDVSNQPQHF

V: TRBV27
D: -
size: few
J: TRBJ1-1
DNA: TGTGCCAGCAGTTTAAAGCGGGACCTTAGACCTGAAGCTTTCTTT
CDR3: CASSLKRDLRPEAFF

V: TRBV7-8
D: -
size: -
J: TRBJ1-5
DNA: TGTGCCAGCAGCTCGGGACCCCGTCTGAGCAATCAGCCCCAGCATTTT
CDR3: CASSSGPRLSNQPQHF

V: TRBV14
D: TRBD1
size: -
J: TRBJ2-7
DNA: TGTGCCAGCAGCCTCTCCTGGGACAGGAGAACCTACGAGCAGTACTTC
CDR3: CASSLSWDRRTYEQYF

V: TRBV30
D: TRBD1
size: -
J: TRBJ1-2
DNA: TGTGCCTGGAGATTGACAGGGGACTATGGCTACACCTTC
CDR3: CAWRLTGDYGYTF

V: TRBV27
D: -
size: -
J: TRBJ2-5
DNA: TGTGCCAGCAGTTTTTTTGGGGGTCAAGAGACCCAGTACTTC
CDR3: CASSFFGGQETQYF

V: TRBV27
D: TRBD1
size: -
J: TRBJ1-1
DNA: TGTGCCAGCAGTTTAACGGGACAGATGAACACTGAAGCTTTCTTT
CDR3: CASSLTGQMNTEAFF

V: TRBV4-1
D: -
size: few
J: TRBJ1-5
DNA: TGCGCCAGCAGCCAAGATATAAGGGTCAATCAGCCCCAGCATTTT
CDR3: CASSQDIRVNQPQHF

V: TRBV27
D: -
size: -
J: TRBJ2-2
DNA: TGTGCCAGCAGTCCCTGGACCGGGGAGCTGTTTTTT
CDR3: CASSPWTGELFF

V: TRBV27
D: -
size: -
J: TRBJ1-2
DNA: TGTGCCAGCAGTTTAACAGGGAGTAACTATGGCTACACCTTC
CDR3: CASSLTGSNYGYTF

V: TRBV7-6
D: -
size: -
J: TRBJ2-7
DNA: TGTGCCAGCAGCCCCCGTGGGAGGACAGCATCCTACGAGCAGTACTTC
CDR3: CASSPRGRTASYEQYF